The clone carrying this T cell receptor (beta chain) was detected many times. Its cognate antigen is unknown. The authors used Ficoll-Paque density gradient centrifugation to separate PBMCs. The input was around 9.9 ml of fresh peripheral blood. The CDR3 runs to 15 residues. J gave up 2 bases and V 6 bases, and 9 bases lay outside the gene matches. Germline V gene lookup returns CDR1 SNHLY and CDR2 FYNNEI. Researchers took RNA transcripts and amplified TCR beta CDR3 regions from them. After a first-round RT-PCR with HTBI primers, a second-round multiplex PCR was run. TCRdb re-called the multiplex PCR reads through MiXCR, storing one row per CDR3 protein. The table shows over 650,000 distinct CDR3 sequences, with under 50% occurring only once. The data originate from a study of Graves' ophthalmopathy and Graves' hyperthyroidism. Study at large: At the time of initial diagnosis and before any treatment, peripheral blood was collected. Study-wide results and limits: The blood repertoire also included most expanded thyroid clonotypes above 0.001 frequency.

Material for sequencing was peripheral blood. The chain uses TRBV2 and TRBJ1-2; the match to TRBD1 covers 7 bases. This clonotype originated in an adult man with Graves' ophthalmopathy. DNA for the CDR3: TGTGCCAGCAGCGATGGGGGACAGATGAACTATGGCTACACCTTC. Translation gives CASSDGGQMNYGYTF.